Given below is one TCR beta chain in context. Genomic DNA templated the TCR beta VDJ and CDR3 profiling. TCRdb re-derived calls from the reads in MiXCR, one entry per CDR3 protein. The table lists some 92,000 distinct CDR3 sequences, 55% to 75% of them singletons, with 65% in the top ten. J gave up 0 bases and V 5 bases, and 7 bases lay outside the gene matches. This CDR3 is 15 amino acids long. The data belong to a study of CD8+CD57+ T cells in acquired aplastic anemia. It was patients with CD8+CD57+ cell expansion by flow cytometry who were chosen for sequencing. Severe acquired aplastic anemia was present in every patient.

The V gene is TRBV12-3 or TRBV12-4, the J gene TRBJ2-7; 7 positions match TRBD2. The sample taken for sequencing was sorted CD4+, CD8+, or CD8+CD57+ T cells (not recorded which) from PBMCs. The TCR was taken from a human donor with aplastic anemia. The CDR3: CASSATSRSSYEQYF. The DNA for the CDR3 is TGTGCCAGCAGTGCGACTAGCCGGAGCTCCTACGAGCAGTACTTC.